The sequence of this TCR beta chain was determined in a study of control samples from healthy donors and cancer patients. After removal of 3 bases from V and 2 bases from J, the junction contained 4 bases not matched to a gene. CDR1 is SGHNT and CDR2 is YYREEE in the germline V gene (reference sequence). The CDR3 covers 14 residues. Only in-frame clones appear in the TCRdb table, and some are missing; sequencing was by immunoSEQ multiplex PCR. Of about 160,000 clones in the sample, approximately 96% were seen once. The sample consisted of blood. The rearrangement links TRBV5-4 to TRBJ2-5, with 7 bases matching TRBD2. The sequence was collected from a woman aged 25 to 39 in good health. CDR3 in amino acids: CASSSGRVQETQYF. CDR3 coding DNA: TGTGCCAGCAGCTCGGGGAGGGTTCAAGAGACCCAGTACTTC.